This entry features one TCR beta chain sequence. These data are taken from a study of technical replicates of blood from four donors. Generated by immunoSEQ multiplex PCR, the TCRdb table keeps only in-frame clones and is missing some. Of about 12,000 clones listed, approximately 95% are singletons. Germline values: CDR1 MNHEY, CDR2 SMNVEV (reference sequence). Trimming removed 2 bases from V and 16 bases from J, with 18 bases in between. This CDR3 has 13 amino acids. The sequenced sample consisted of PBMCs. This receptor was taken from a human donor in good health. The rearrangement links TRBV27 to TRBJ2-1, with D tentatively TRBD2 (5 bases). CDR3 nucleotide sequence: TGTGCCAGCAGTTTAAAAGTCCGGGGTAGCATATTCTTC. Translated: CASSLKVRGSIFF.